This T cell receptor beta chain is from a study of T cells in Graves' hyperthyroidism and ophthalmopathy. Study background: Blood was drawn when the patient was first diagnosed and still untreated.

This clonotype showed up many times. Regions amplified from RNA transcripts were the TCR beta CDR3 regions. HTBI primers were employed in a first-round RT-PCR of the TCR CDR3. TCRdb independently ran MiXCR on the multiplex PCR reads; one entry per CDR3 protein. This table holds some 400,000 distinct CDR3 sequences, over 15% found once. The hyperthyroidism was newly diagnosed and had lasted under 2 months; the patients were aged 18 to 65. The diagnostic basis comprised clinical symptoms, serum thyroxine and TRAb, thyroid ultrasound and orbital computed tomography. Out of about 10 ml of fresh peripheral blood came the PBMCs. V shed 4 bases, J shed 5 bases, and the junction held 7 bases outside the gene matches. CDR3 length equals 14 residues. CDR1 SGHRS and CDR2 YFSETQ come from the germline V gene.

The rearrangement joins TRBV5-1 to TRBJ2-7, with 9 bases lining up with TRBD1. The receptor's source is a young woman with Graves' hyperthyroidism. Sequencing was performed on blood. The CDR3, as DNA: TGCGCCAGCAGCATGGGGACAGGGTGGGACGAGCAGTACTTC. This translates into CASSMGTGWDEQYF. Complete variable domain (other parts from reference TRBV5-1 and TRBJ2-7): KAGVTQTPRYLIKTRGQQVTLSCSPISGHRSVSWYQQTPGQGLQFLFEYFSETQRNKGNFPGRFSGRQFSNSRSEMNVSTLELGDSALYLCASSMGTGWDEQYFGPGTRLTVT.